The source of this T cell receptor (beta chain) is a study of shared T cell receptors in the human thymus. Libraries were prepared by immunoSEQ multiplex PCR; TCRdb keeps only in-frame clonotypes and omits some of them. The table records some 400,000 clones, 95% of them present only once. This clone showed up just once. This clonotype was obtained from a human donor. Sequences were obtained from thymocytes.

CDR3 in amino acids: CASSRDQNYEQYF. Here the CDR3 DNA reads TGCGCCAGCAGCCGCGACCAGAACTACGAGCAGTACTTC. The chain combines TRBV4-1 with TRBJ2-7; D is uncertain. CDR3 size: 13 residues. Deletions cut 4 bases from V and 3 bases from J, with 10 bases between. Germline V gives CDR1 MGHRA, CDR2 YSYEKL.